This TCR beta chain comes out of a study of metastatic and nonmetastatic thyroid tumors. This clone was counted a single time. TCRdb redid the clone calls on the PCR reads using MiXCR. The sample lists around 12,000 clones; about 31% were seen once. Among the patients, none had received any treatment before thyroid surgery. Germline V gives CDR1 MNHNS, CDR2 SASEGT. This CDR3 has 13 amino acids. Trimming left V 5 bases short and J 4 bases short, with 10 bases between. The chain uses TRBV6-1 and TRBJ2-3; no reliable D call. Sequences were obtained from tumor tissue. The receptor comes from a female donor with papillary thyroid cancer or a benign thyroid nodule (not recorded which). Some clones in this sample may be carry-over from other donors' samples. The CDR3 DNA reads as TGTGCCAGCAGTAGGTTGCGAGCAGATACGCAGTATTTT. It yields the protein CASSRLRADTQYF.